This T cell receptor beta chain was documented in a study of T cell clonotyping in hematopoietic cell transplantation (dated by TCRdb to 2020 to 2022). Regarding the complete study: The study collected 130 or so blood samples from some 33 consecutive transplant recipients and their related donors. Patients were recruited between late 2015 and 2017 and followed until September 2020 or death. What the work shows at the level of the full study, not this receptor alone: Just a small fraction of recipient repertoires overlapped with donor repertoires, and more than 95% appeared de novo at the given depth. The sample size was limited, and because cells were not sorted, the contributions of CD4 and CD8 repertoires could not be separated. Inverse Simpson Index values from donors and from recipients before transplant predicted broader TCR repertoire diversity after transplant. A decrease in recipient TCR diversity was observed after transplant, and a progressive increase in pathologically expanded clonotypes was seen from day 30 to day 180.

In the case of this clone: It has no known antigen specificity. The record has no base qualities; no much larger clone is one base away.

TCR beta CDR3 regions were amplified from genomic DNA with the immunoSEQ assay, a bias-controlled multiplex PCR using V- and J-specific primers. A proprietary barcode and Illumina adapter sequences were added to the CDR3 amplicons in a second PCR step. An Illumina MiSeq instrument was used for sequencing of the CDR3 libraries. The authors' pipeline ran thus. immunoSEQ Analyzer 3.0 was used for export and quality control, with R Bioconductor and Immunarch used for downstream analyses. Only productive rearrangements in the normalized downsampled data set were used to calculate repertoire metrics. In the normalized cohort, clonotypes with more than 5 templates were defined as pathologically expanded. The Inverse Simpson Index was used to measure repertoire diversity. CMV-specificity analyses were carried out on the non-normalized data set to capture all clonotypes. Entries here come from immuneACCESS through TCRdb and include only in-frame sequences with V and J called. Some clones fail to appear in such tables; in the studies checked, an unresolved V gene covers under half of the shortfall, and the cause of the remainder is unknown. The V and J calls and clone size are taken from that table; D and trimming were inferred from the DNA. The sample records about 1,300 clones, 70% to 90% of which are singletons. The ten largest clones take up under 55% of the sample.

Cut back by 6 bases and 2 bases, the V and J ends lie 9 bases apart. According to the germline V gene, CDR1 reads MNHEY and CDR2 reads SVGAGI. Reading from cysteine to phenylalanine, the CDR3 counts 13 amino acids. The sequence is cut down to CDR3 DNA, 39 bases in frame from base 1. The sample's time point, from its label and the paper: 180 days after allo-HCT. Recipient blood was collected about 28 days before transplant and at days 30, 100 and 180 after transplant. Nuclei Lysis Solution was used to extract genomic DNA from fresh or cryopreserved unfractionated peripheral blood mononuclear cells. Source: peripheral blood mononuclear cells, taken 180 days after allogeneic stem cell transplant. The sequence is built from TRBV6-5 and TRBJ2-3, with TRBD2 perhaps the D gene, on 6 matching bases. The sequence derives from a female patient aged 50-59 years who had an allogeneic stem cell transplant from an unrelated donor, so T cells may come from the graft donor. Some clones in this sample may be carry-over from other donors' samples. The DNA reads TGTGCCAGCAGGGGGACTTCCACAGATACGCAGTATTTT. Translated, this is CASRGTSTDTQYF.